This T cell receptor beta chain appears in the sequencing data of a study of T cells after yellow fever vaccination. This clonotype has ten or more counts. Its target is not known. Mismatch with germline at one junction end may stem from a read error. The 5'RACE template-switching step produced TCR cDNA and added a universal primer site and UMIs. TCRdb called the 5' RACE reads again in MiXCR, with one record for every CDR3 protein. The data hold roughly 310,000 distinct CDR3 sequences, with 8.5% to 9% observed a single time. The germline V gene has CDR1 SGHRS and CDR2 YFSETQ. This CDR3 spans 11 amino acids. Study conclusions and caveats: Among primary-vaccination clones, most reappeared after the booster, at 95% to 96% for CD4 and approximately 88% for CD8. Contamination by abundant bulk-population clonotypes could be present in FACS-sorted repertoires. The CD4 and CD8 compartments had a small share of their clonotypes in common.

This TCR was recovered from a man between 18 and 35 years old who received the YFV17D yellow fever vaccine. Source: PBMCs, taken on the day of the first yellow fever vaccination. The chain recombines TRBV5-1 with TRBJ2-5; no firm D call. The CDR3 loop reads CASSLKETQYF. The DNA of the CDR3 is TGTGCCAGTAGTTTAAAAGAGACCCAGTACTTC.